A single sample gave rise to the 23 T cell receptor beta chains below, sequenced in a study of blood T cell repertoires in COVID-19. TCRdb's table, derived via immunoSEQ multiplex PCR, lists solely in-frame clones and lacks some. The table has about 280,000 clones, roughly 85% seen once. The sequenced sample consisted of peripheral blood. These receptors were collected from a woman aged 45-65 years who had recovered from COVID-19.

The genes are TRBV28 and TRBJ2-1; TRBD1 matches at 8 bases. Germline-derived CDR1 and CDR2 are MDHEN and SYDVKM. The CDR3 extends over 14 amino acids. V lost 6 bases and J lost 4; bases outside the gene matches: 5. CDR3 amino acids: CASRPGQAYNEQFF. CDR3 coding DNA: TGTGCCAGCAGGCCGGGACAGGCATACAATGAGCAGTTCTTC.

This sequence joins TRBV9 and TRBJ1-5, with TRBD1 identical over 11 bases. Germline V CDR1 and CDR2: SGDLS, YYNGEE. The J segment lost 7 bases and the V segment lost 2 bases, leaving 5 bases of the junction unmatched. The CDR3 runs to 15 residues. CDR3 in amino acids: CASSVGTGGWQPQHF. The CDR3, as DNA: TGTGCCAGCAGCGTCGGGACAGGGGGATGGCAGCCCCAGCATTTT.

This chain links TRBV2 with TRBJ2-5; 7 bases match TRBD1. The CDR3 runs to 15 residues. Germline values: CDR1 SNHLY, CDR2 FYNNEI. The V and J ends lost 4 bases and 4 bases, in that order; junction bases with no gene match: 9. The CDR3 sequence is CASSGFGTVTETQYF. The CDR3 DNA reads TGTGCCAGCAGTGGATTCGGGACAGTAACAGAGACCCAGTACTTC.

The chain combines TRBV7-2 with TRBJ2-3; D not certain. Germline V CDR1 and CDR2: SGHTA, FQGNSA. CDR3 length equals 13 residues. The V end lost 3 bases, the J end lost 4 bases, and 8 bases lay between the germline ends. The CDR3 spells CASSFNTADTQYF. CDR3 nucleotides: TGTGCCAGCAGCTTCAACACCGCAGATACGCAGTATTTT.

The chain has TRBV6-5 and TRBJ1-4, with a possible D match to TRBD1 (5 bases). The CDR3 covers 15 residues. Per the germline V gene, CDR1 is MNHEY and CDR2 is SVGAGI. V shed 5 bases and J shed 6 bases, with 16 bases lying between them. CDR3 amino acids: CASSRLQGGYEKLFF. The CDR3 coding sequence is TGTGCCAGCAGTCGGCTTCAGGGAGGGTATGAAAAACTGTTTTTT.

The chain uses TRBV21-1 and TRBJ2-2; TRBD1 is the table's D call and was not checked against the DNA. TRBV21-1 is listed as a pseudogene. This CDR3 comprises 16 residues. The CDR3 sequence: CASITTDRANTGELFF. DNA for the CDR3: TGTGCCAGCATCACCACGGACAGGGCGAACACCGGGGAGCTGTTTTTT.

The chain combines TRBV6-5 with TRBJ2-3; 9 bases align to TRBD1. The CDR3 extends over 13 amino acids. V lost 8 bases, J lost 6 bases, and 6 bases stayed unmatched. Germline CDR1 MNHEY, CDR2 SVGAGI. CDR3 region: CASRGTGSDTQYF. CDR3 bases: TGTGCCAGCCGAGGGACAGGGAGCGATACGCAGTATTTT.

This chain joins TRBV30 and TRBJ2-2; D unresolved. Germline loops: CDR1 GTSNPN, CDR2 SVGIG (reference sequence). V dropped 8 bases and J dropped 0 bases, with 13 bases sitting between them. CDR3 length equals 14 residues. The CDR3 bases are TGTGCCAGTGAGAAGACTGCGAACACCGGGGAGCTGTTTTTT. Protein: CASEKTANTGELFF.

This chain connects TRBV2 to TRBJ1-5; D is unclear. V was cut by 4 bases and J by 1 base, with 8 bases left in between. Germline loops: CDR1 SNHLY, CDR2 FYNNEI. This CDR3 comprises 14 residues. The CDR3 protein is CASSVSSSNQPQHF. The CDR3, as DNA: TGTGCCAGCAGTGTTTCCTCCAGCAATCAGCCCCAGCATTTT. The full variable domain, its missing parts supplied by reference TRBV2 and TRBJ1-5, is EPEVTQTPSHQVTQMGQEVILRCVPISNHLYFYWYRQILGQKVEFLVSFYNNEISEKSEIFDDQFSVERPDGSNFTLKIRSTKLEDSAMYFCASSVSSSNQPQHFGDGTRLSIL.

V usage is TRBV27 and J usage is TRBJ1-1; D remains ambiguous. Trimming stripped 6 bases from V and 2 bases from J, with 10 bases between. The CDR3 extends over 13 amino acids. In germline, CDR1 is MNHEY, CDR2 SMNVEV (reference sequence). CDR3: CASRVWANTEAFF. CDR3 nucleotides: TGTGCCAGCAGGGTCTGGGCCAACACTGAAGCTTTCTTT.

V usage is TRBV18 and J usage is TRBJ1-2; TRBD1 agrees at 7 bases. With V trimmed by 3 bases and J by 0 bases, 4 bases remained unmatched. Per germline, CDR1 KGHSH and CDR2 LQKENI. CDR3 length: 15 amino acids. This CDR3 is CASSPLGTANYGYTF. In DNA, the CDR3 is TGTGCCAGCTCACCCCTAGGGACAGCTAACTATGGCTACACCTTC.

The chain is built from TRBV4-1 and TRBJ2-4; 8 nucleotides align to TRBD1. The CDR3 sequence is 17 residues long. V lost 2 bases, J lost 2 bases, and 8 bases stayed unmatched. Germline assignment: CDR1 MGHRA and CDR2 YSYEKL. For the CDR3, the DNA is TGCGCCAGCAGCCAACCCCCGACAGGGGCGTCCAAAAACATTCAGTACTTC. It codes for CASSQPPTGASKNIQYF.

A word on this clone: At the DNA level, this CDR3 is encoded by other sequences in the same sample as well. The rearrangement links TRBV12-3 or TRBV12-4 to TRBJ2-1; the D gene is possibly TRBD2 (6 bases). The germline V and J ends were trimmed by 3 bases and 8 bases, with 8 bases remaining between them. This CDR3 comprises 12 residues. This chain's CDR3 is CASSLGTDEQFF. As DNA, the CDR3 is TGTGCCAGCAGTTTGGGGACTGATGAGCAGTTCTTC.

V usage is TRBV10-3 and J usage is TRBJ2-5; D perhaps matches TRBD1 (5 bases). The CDR3 has 13 residues. Trimming left V 7 bases short and J 2 bases short, with 11 bases between. The germline V gene has CDR1 ENHRY and CDR2 SYGVKD. The CDR3 here is CAITSTAQETQYF. CDR3 DNA: TGTGCCATCACCTCGACAGCACAAGAGACCCAGTACTTC.

The chain couples TRBV30 to TRBJ1-2; D is perhaps TRBD1 (5 bases). V shed 3 bases and J shed 4 bases, with 21 bases lying between them. The CDR3 runs to 16 residues. Germline V gene lookup returns CDR1 GTSNPN and CDR2 SVGIG (reference sequence). CDR3 sequence reads: CAWSPHPGGGSYGYTF. CDR3 bases: TGTGCCTGGAGCCCTCACCCGGGGGGAGGGAGCTATGGCTACACCTTC. The full variable domain, in which reference TRBV30 and TRBJ1-2 provide the parts outside the CDR3, is SQTIHQWPATLVQPVGSPLSLECTVEGTSNPNLYWYRQAAGRGLQLLFYSVGIGQISSEVPQNLSASRPQDRQFILSSKKLLLSDSGFYLCAWSPHPGGGSYGYTFGSGTRLTVV.

The chain combines TRBV7-9 with TRBJ1-2, with 11 bases aligning to TRBD1. Germline values: CDR1 SEHNR, CDR2 FQNEAQ (reference sequence). CDR3 length: 15 residues. V dropped 7 bases and J dropped 6; count of bases not matched to a gene: 10. The CDR3 nucleotides are TGTGCCAGCATCAAACTGGGGGACAGGGGGAATGGCTACACCTTC. It is translated as CASIKLGDRGNGYTF.

The chain employs TRBV28 and TRBJ1-2; D gene uncertain. CDR1 is MDHEN and CDR2 is SYDVKM in the germline V gene. The CDR3 extends over 15 amino acids. V was clipped by 4 bases and J by 2 bases, with 14 bases between them. DNA for the CDR3: TGTGCCAGCAGTTCCCCGGGAGGACCGAACTATGGCTACACCTTC. Its translation is CASSSPGGPNYGYTF.

DNA of the CDR3: TGTGCCAGCAGCTTAGGTCAGGGCCGGGGCTACACCTTC. This sequence encodes CASSLGQGRGYTF. The V gene is TRBV7-2, the J gene TRBJ1-2, with a tentative D call TRBD1 (5 bases). This CDR3 region has 13 residues. The germline V gene encodes CDR1 SGHTA and CDR2 FQGNSA. The V end was cut by 1 base, the J end by 8 bases, with 11 bases between.

The sample holds one count of this clone. The chain combines TRBV6-2 or TRBV6-3 with TRBJ1-2; 7 nucleotides agree with TRBD1. The CDR3 is 15 amino acids. The germline CDR1 and CDR2 sequences are MNHEY and SVGEGT. The J segment lost 4 bases and the V segment lost 5 bases, leaving 10 bases of the junction unmatched. CDR3 in DNA: TGTGCCAGCAGTAAACGACAGGGAGAGGGCTATGGCTACACCTTC. Protein sequence: CASSKRQGEGYGYTF.

The chain has TRBV7-6 and TRBJ1-1; D may be TRBD1 (6 bases). The CDR3 consists of 15 residues. Germline CDR1 SGHVS, CDR2 FNYEAQ. Trimming removed 4 bases from V and 6 bases from J, with 18 bases in between. The CDR3 loop is CASSSGHLNMAEAFF. The CDR3 DNA follows: TGTGCCAGCAGCTCGGGACACCTCAACATGGCTGAAGCTTTCTTT.

The chain's CDR3 is CASSKTFRGQGQPQHF. The DNA of the CDR3 is TGTGCCAGCAGCAAAACTTTCAGGGGCCAAGGTCAGCCCCAGCATTTT. The rearrangement uses TRBV5-5 and TRBJ1-5; weak D call: TRBD1 (6 bases). CDR3 length equals 16 residues. Germline V lookup: CDR1 SGHKS, CDR2 YYEKEE (reference sequence). With 4 bases removed from V and 6 bases from J, the gap between germline ends came to 20 bases.

This clone was observed a few times. The V and J genes are TRBV19 and TRBJ1-1; no reliable D call. The CDR3 is 12 amino acids. The ends were cut back, 7 bases at V and 6 bases at J, with 12 bases in the middle. In germline, CDR1 is LNHDA, CDR2 SQIVND (reference sequence). The CDR3 sequence: CASIGPRAEAFF. The CDR3 DNA sequence: TGTGCCAGTATTGGTCCACGGGCTGAAGCTTTCTTT.

This clone was seen a handful of times. This chain links TRBV4-2 with TRBJ2-5; 9 nucleotides align to TRBD2. J lost 0 bases, V lost 0 bases, and 2 bases had no gene match. The CDR3 totals 16 residues. Germline lookup yields CDR1 LGHNA and CDR2 YNFKEQ. The CDR3 coding sequence is TGTGCCAGCAGCCAAGAAGCGGGGGGAAACCAAGAGACCCAGTACTTC. Translating gives CASSQEAGGNQETQYF.